What follows are 31 T cell receptor beta chains derived from one specimen sequenced in a study of cytotoxic CD8 clonotypes in ibrutinib-treated CLL. Repertoires were generated with immunoSEQ multiplex PCR, while TCRdb's copy carries only in-frame clones and drops some. The repertoire holds about 130,000 clones, with around four fifths as singletons. The source was PBMCs, collected after 24 months of ibrutinib treatment. The receptors come from a human donor with chronic lymphocytic leukemia.

The chain's CDR3 is CASSLAGLPPSGYTF. DNA for the CDR3: TGTGCCAGCAGTTTGGCGGGGCTGCCCCCCTCTGGCTACACCTTC. The chain is built from TRBV28 and TRBJ1-2, with D possibly TRBD1 on 5 matching bases. The CDR3 has 15 amino acids. Germline V lookup: CDR1 MDHEN, CDR2 SYDVKM. Trimming pared 3 bases from V and 7 bases from J, leaving 18 bases between.

CDR3 nucleotide sequence: TGTGCCACCAGCAGAGGACAGGGGTTGGGGGATGAAGCTTTCTTT. Encoded protein: CATSRGQGLGDEAFF. J is TRBJ1-1 and V is TRBV15, with TRBD1 matching 8 bases. Trimming at V came to 1 base and at J to 7 bases, leaving 8 bases not matched to a gene. The CDR3 sequence is 15 residues long. The germline V gene encodes CDR1 LNHNV and CDR2 YYDKDF (reference sequence). The whole variable domain, filled in from reference TRBV15 and TRBJ1-1, reads DAMVIQNPRYQVTQFGKPVTLSCSQTLNHNVMYWYQQKSSQAPKLLFHYYDKDFNNEADTPDNFQSRRPNTSFCFLDIRSPGLGDTAMYLCATSRGQGLGDEAFFGQGTRLTVV.

The rearrangement links TRBV11-2 to TRBJ1-2; possibly TRBD1 for D (6 bases). V was clipped by 0 bases and J by 6 bases, with 14 bases between them. The length of the CDR3 is 15 residues. The germline gives CDR1 SGHAT, CDR2 FQNNGV. The CDR3 DNA is TGTGCCAGCAGCTTAGATACCGACAGGCCAAATGGCTACACCTTC. It codes for CASSLDTDRPNGYTF.

This chain links TRBV5-1 with TRBJ1-1; D is possibly TRBD1 (6 bases). Trimming left V 4 bases short and J 0 bases short, with 16 bases between. The CDR3 has 16 residues. Germline CDR1 is SGHRS and CDR2 is YFSETQ. The CDR3 loop reads CASSLQWGAMNTEAFF. For the CDR3, the DNA is TGCGCCAGCAGCCTCCAATGGGGGGCCATGAACACTGAAGCTTTCTTT.

This clone has a handful of counts. The chain carries TRBV5-1 and TRBJ2-7, with 13 nucleotides matching TRBD2. CDR3 length: 15 residues. CDR1 and CDR2 from the germline V gene are SGHRS and YFSETQ. With 4 bases clipped from V and 5 bases from J, the junction kept 6 bases outside the gene matches. In DNA form, the CDR3 reads TGCGCCAGCAGCAAACTAGCGGGGGGGCCCGACGAGCAGTACTTC. Protein: CASSKLAGGPDEQYF.

V gene TRBV27 combines with J gene TRBJ1-1; D might be TRBD1 (5 bases). Trimming took 0 bases from V and 0 from J, leaving 14 bases between them. The CDR3 spans 17 residues. Germline lookup yields CDR1 MNHEY and CDR2 SMNVEV (reference sequence). The chain's CDR3 is CASSLSATAIMNTEAFF. DNA for the CDR3: TGTGCCAGCAGTTTATCGGCGACAGCGATCATGAACACTGAAGCTTTCTTT.

The CDR3 nucleotides are TGTGCCAGCTCTCTACAGGAGTCTGGGGCCAACGTCCTGACTTTC. Translating it yields CASSLQESGANVLTF. The J gene is TRBJ2-6, the V gene TRBV18; perhaps TRBD1 as D (5 bases). V gave up 6 bases and J gave up 1 base, with 10 bases separating them. Germline V gene lookup returns CDR1 KGHSH and CDR2 LQKENI. This CDR3 spans 15 amino acids. Full variable domain (remainder filled in from reference TRBV18 and TRBJ2-6): NAGVMQNPRHLVRRRGQEARLRCSPMKGHSHVYWYRQLPEEGLKFMVYLQKENIIDESGMPKERFSAEFPKEGPSILRIQQVVRGDSAAYFCASSLQESGANVLTFGAGSRLTVL.

V and J are TRBV19 and TRBJ2-1; D is undetermined. V was clipped by 5 bases and J by 3 bases, with 14 bases between them. This CDR3 has 15 residues. The germline gives CDR1 LNHDA, CDR2 SQIVND (reference sequence). CDR3: CASSPRSSSYNEQFF. Here the CDR3 DNA reads TGTGCCAGTAGTCCCCGGTCCTCGAGCTACAATGAGCAGTTCTTC.

The chain links TRBV5-7 to TRBJ2-2; 7 bases are shared with TRBD1. TRBV5-7 is marked as an open reading frame, function uncertain. V was pared by 4 bases and J by 9 bases, with 12 bases of the junction left unmatched. CDR3 size: 15 residues. CDR3 DNA: TGTGCCAGCAGCGCTAGGACAGGCCGCTGGCGGGAGCTGTTTTTT. Residues: CASSARTGRWRELFF.

The chain uses TRBV4-2 and TRBJ2-3; 8 bases agree with TRBD2. The CDR3 spans 16 residues. The germline gives CDR1 LGHNA, CDR2 YNFKEQ. After removal of 1 base from V and 6 bases from J, the junction contained 9 bases not matched to a gene. CDR3: CASSQVAGGARDTQYF. CDR3 bases: TGTGCCAGCAGCCAAGTGGCGGGGGGCGCAAGGGATACGCAGTATTTT.

This chain connects TRBV7-2 to TRBJ1-1; TRBD1 matches at 7 bases. This CDR3 has 15 residues. Trimming took 5 bases from V and 0 from J; bases not matched to a gene: 6. From germline, CDR1 is SGHTA and CDR2 FQGNSA. The CDR3 spells CASSPNRGMNTEAFF. The CDR3 DNA follows: TGTGCCAGCAGCCCGAACAGGGGCATGAACACTGAAGCTTTCTTT.

This clone was seen only once. The V and J genes are TRBV7-9 and TRBJ1-1; D unclear. Trimming left V 3 bases short and J 2 bases short, with 7 bases between. The V gene's germline CDR1 is SEHNR and CDR2 FQNEAQ (reference sequence). The CDR3 length is 13 residues. The CDR3 DNA sequence: TGTGCCAGCAGCTTTATGCAAAACACTGAAGCTTTCTTT. Amino acids: CASSFMQNTEAFF.

The rearrangement links TRBV4-3 to TRBJ1-2, with TRBD1 matching over 7 bases. CDR3 length equals 14 residues. V lost 1 base to trimming and J lost 10 bases; unmatched junction nucleotides: 9. Germline V gene data show CDR1 as LGHNA and CDR2 as YSLEER. The CDR3 DNA sequence: TGCGCCAGCAGCCAAGGTTTAAGGCAGGGGGACTACACCTTC. It yields the protein CASSQGLRQGDYTF.

This clone has more than one count but fewer than ten. The V call is TRBV19, the J call TRBJ1-2, with TRBD1 as a possible D gene (5 bases). CDR1 and CDR2 from the germline V gene are LNHDA and SQIVND (reference sequence). The CDR3 is 14 amino acids. V was cut by 5 bases and J by 5 bases, with 15 bases left in between. The CDR3 spells CASSLMQGRYGYTF. CDR3 DNA sequence: TGTGCCAGTAGTCTTATGCAGGGACGGTATGGCTACACCTTC.

The chain has TRBV28 and TRBJ2-7; 8 bases are a match to TRBD1. The CDR3 runs to 13 residues. With 1 base clipped from V and 6 bases from J, the junction kept 2 bases outside the gene matches. The germline CDR1 and CDR2 sequences are MDHEN and SYDVKM. In nucleotides, the CDR3 is TGTGCCAGCAGTTTATATCAGGGGGCCGAGCAGTACTTC. Encoded protein: CASSLYQGAEQYF.

In this sample, this clone turned up once. V gene TRBV7-2 combines with J gene TRBJ1-4; D might be TRBD1 (5 bases). In germline, CDR1 is SGHTA, CDR2 FQGNSA. CDR3 size: 14 residues. V was pared by 1 base and J by 7 bases, with 10 bases between. The CDR3 protein is CASSLGGVGEKLFF. CDR3 DNA sequence: TGTGCCAGCAGCTTAGGGGGCGTAGGTGAAAAACTGTTTTTT.

The V call is TRBV28, the J call TRBJ1-2, with 7 bases lining up with TRBD1. After removal of 10 bases from V and 7 bases from J, the junction contained 6 bases not matched to a gene. The CDR3 totals 11 residues. Germline V gene sequence: CDR1 MDHEN, CDR2 SYDVKM. CDR3 in amino acids: CAIDRVGGYTF. CDR3 DNA sequence: TGTGCCATCGACAGGGTGGGTGGCTACACCTTC.

The chain employs TRBV7-2 and TRBJ2-2; D possibly uses TRBD1 or TRBD2 (5 bases each). Trimming removed 2 bases from V and 6 bases from J, with 10 bases in between. The CDR3 sequence is 14 residues long. Per the germline V gene, CDR1 is SGHTA and CDR2 is FQGNSA. Here the CDR3 DNA reads TGTGCCAGCAGCTTAACCCAGGGACCCGGGGAGCTGTTTTTT. It is translated as CASSLTQGPGELFF.

V and J are TRBV7-2 and TRBJ2-7; D possibly corresponds to TRBD2 (5 bases). This CDR3 is built from 14 residues. Looked up from germline, CDR1 is SGHTA and CDR2 is FQGNSA. Trimming stripped 6 bases from V and 1 base from J, with 13 bases between. CDR3 sequence (DNA): TGTGCCAGCAGAGAGGATCGGACTTCCTACGAGCAGTACTTC. Residues: CASREDRTSYEQYF.

The V and J genes are TRBV19 and TRBJ2-2; 8 bases are shared with TRBD1. CDR3 length: 14 residues. Per germline, CDR1 LNHDA and CDR2 SQIVND (reference sequence). J was trimmed by 8 bases and V by 6 bases; bases with no gene match: 8. The DNA of the CDR3 is TGTGCCAGTAGCCGGGGACAGGCTTATGGGGAGCTGTTTTTT. It codes for CASSRGQAYGELFF.

This clone was picked up one time. The rearrangement links TRBV12-5 to TRBJ1-5, with 10 bases aligning to TRBD1. CDR3 size: 15 residues. V shed 5 bases, J shed 5 bases, and the junction held 6 bases outside the gene matches. Per germline, CDR1 LGHNT and CDR2 FRNRAP. CDR3 in amino acids: CASGLIGTGDQPQHF. The CDR3 bases are TGTGCTAGTGGTCTGATCGGGACAGGGGATCAGCCCCAGCATTTT.

This chain joins TRBV6-1 and TRBJ2-1; maybe TRBD1 (5 bases). The CDR3 is 14 amino acids. Germline values: CDR1 MNHNS, CDR2 SASEGT. V gave up 4 bases and J gave up 1 base, with 8 bases separating them. The CDR3 coding sequence is TGTGCCAGCAGTGTCGCAGGGTCCTACAATGAGCAGTTCTTC. Translated, it gives CASSVAGSYNEQFF.

This chain links TRBV4-2 with TRBJ1-4, with 8 bases matching TRBD1. This CDR3 has 16 residues. Germline V gene lookup returns CDR1 LGHNA and CDR2 YNFKEQ. V was pared by 4 bases and J by 0 bases, with 4 bases of the junction left unmatched. This chain's CDR3 is CASSRTQGATNEKLFF. In DNA form, the CDR3 reads TGTGCCAGCAGCCGCACACAGGGGGCAACTAATGAAAAACTGTTTTTT.

V usage is TRBV5-6 and J usage is TRBJ2-7; no clear D. CDR1 SGHDT and CDR2 YYEEEE come from the germline V gene. CDR3 length: 15 amino acids. Trimming stripped 2 bases from V and 0 bases from J, with 12 bases between. The CDR3 nucleotides read TGTGCCAGCAGCTTAAAAGGGCGGTTCTCCTACGAGCAGTACTTC. This codes for CASSLKGRFSYEQYF.

This clone was observed once. The genes are TRBV2 and TRBJ2-5; 8 bases line up with TRBD2. This CDR3 spans 13 amino acids. V was clipped by 9 bases and J by 5 bases; unmatched bases: 8. From germline, CDR1 is SNHLY and CDR2 FYNNEI. CDR3 sequence (DNA): TGTGCCAGTGGGGGGCGGGGGGCGGAGACCCAGTACTTC. The encoded protein is CASGGRGAETQYF.

V and J are TRBV5-1 and TRBJ2-5; the D gene is possibly TRBD1 (6 bases). V dropped 4 bases and J dropped 5 bases, with 12 bases sitting between them. Germline CDR1 is SGHRS and CDR2 is YFSETQ. This CDR3 contains 13 residues. CDR3 in amino acids: CASSQDSFETQYF. For the CDR3, the DNA is TGCGCCAGCAGCCAGGACAGTTTCGAGACCCAGTACTTC.

This clone has ten or more counts. This chain links TRBV5-4 with TRBJ1-5; 9 nucleotides match TRBD1. This CDR3 contains 16 residues. Trimming removed 3 bases from V and 4 bases from J; junction bases left unmatched: 8. Germline CDR1 reads SGHNT; CDR2 reads YYREEE (reference sequence). CDR3 region: CASSYGQGSGNQPQHF. In DNA form, the CDR3 reads TGTGCCAGCAGCTATGGACAGGGGTCGGGGAATCAGCCCCAGCATTTT.

The V gene is TRBV6-8, the J gene TRBJ2-5, with D maybe TRBD2 (5 bases). CDR3 length: 11 residues. Germline V gene data show CDR1 as MNHGY and CDR2 as SAAAGT. V lost 3 bases and J lost 11, with 10 bases in between. Written as DNA, the CDR3 is TGTGCCAGCAGTTATCAGTGGGAGCAGTACTTC. Translated, it gives CASSYQWEQYF.

The chain couples TRBV19 to TRBJ2-3; D might be TRBD1 or TRBD2, each matching 5 bases. CDR1 LNHDA and CDR2 SQIVND come from the germline V gene (reference sequence). The CDR3 consists of 15 residues. V was pared by 6 bases and J by 1 base, with 14 bases between. As DNA, the CDR3 is TGTGCCAGTAGCCGGATATGGGACCGCACAGATACGCAGTATTTT. It translates to CASSRIWDRTDTQYF.

The genes are TRBV5-1 and TRBJ1-1, with a possible D match to TRBD1 (6 bases). Germline CDR1 reads SGHRS; CDR2 reads YFSETQ. Trimming removed 3 bases from V and 5 bases from J, with 14 bases in between. The CDR3 has 14 amino acids. The CDR3: CASSSSGGRTEAFF. The CDR3 DNA sequence: TGCGCCAGCAGCTCCTCTGGGGGGCGAACTGAAGCTTTCTTT.

The genes are TRBV9 and TRBJ1-4; tentatively, D is TRBD1 (5 bases). The CDR3 runs to 18 residues. Trimming left V 4 bases short and J 7 bases short, with 26 bases between. Germline CDR1 reads SGDLS; CDR2 reads YYNGEE. CDR3: CASSPYRDPNLRGEKLFF. For the CDR3, the DNA is TGTGCCAGCAGCCCATACCGAGATCCTAACCTAAGGGGTGAAAAACTGTTTTTT.